Listed here are 27 T cell receptor beta chains from one sample, sequenced in a study of lymphopenia after photon versus proton radiotherapy. Only in-frame clones appear in the TCRdb table, and some are missing; sequencing was by immunoSEQ multiplex PCR. The data show 15,000 to 20,000 clones, with approximately 90% seen just once and 55% to 70% held by the top ten. Sequencing was performed on peripheral blood, taken from a patient treated with proton-based radiotherapy. These receptors all stem from a woman aged 55-70 years with cholangiocarcinoma. Some clones in this sample may be carry-over from other donors' samples.

The rearrangement joins TRBV14 to TRBJ2-4; D ambiguous. Germline loops: CDR1 SGHDN, CDR2 FVKESK. Trimming took 3 bases from V and 2 from J, leaving 14 bases between them. This CDR3 is built from 16 residues. CDR3 sequence reads: CASSQTNSGTKNIQYF. Here the CDR3 DNA reads TGTGCCAGCAGCCAGACCAACAGTGGGACCAAAAACATTCAGTACTTC.

The genes are TRBV2 and TRBJ1-5; no definite D call. CDR3 length: 15 amino acids. The germline V and J ends were trimmed by 4 bases and 2 bases, with 12 bases remaining between them. Germline lookup yields CDR1 SNHLY and CDR2 FYNNEI. CDR3 in DNA: TGTGCCAGCAGTGTTTTGGGCCTCGGCAATCAGCCCCAGCATTTT. Residues: CASSVLGLGNQPQHF.

J is TRBJ1-2 and V is TRBV5-5; 11 bases match TRBD1. Looked up from germline, CDR1 is SGHKS and CDR2 is YYEKEE (reference sequence). Trimming cost V 3 bases and J 3 bases; bases outside gene matches: 1. This CDR3 region has 14 residues. The CDR3, as DNA: TGTGCCAGCAGCTCGGGACAGGGGGACTATGGCTACACCTTC. This codes for CASSSGQGDYGYTF.

The genes are TRBV29-1 and TRBJ2-5, with TRBD1 matching over 10 bases. The J call is uncertain, as TRBJ2-7 better fits the DNA end. The CDR3 runs 13 residues. Germline assignment: CDR1 SQVTM and CDR2 ANQGSEA. Here the CDR3 reads CSAGDRGSYEQYF. In nucleotides, the CDR3 is TGCAGCGCGGGGGACAGGGGATCCTACGAGCAGTACTTC.

The V and J genes are TRBV7-2 and TRBJ2-5; D unresolved. Trimming removed 0 bases at V and 5 bases at J, with 4 bases between. Germline lookup yields CDR1 SGHTA and CDR2 FQGNSA. The CDR3 is 12 amino acids. CDR3 region: CASSLARETQYF. For the CDR3, the DNA is TGTGCCAGCAGCTTAGCGCGGGAGACCCAGTACTTC.

The chain combines TRBV6-1 with TRBJ2-5, with D uncertain. The end of the DNA aligns better with TRBJ2-7, so the J call may be wrong. The germline V gene has CDR1 MNHNS and CDR2 SASEGT. CDR3 length: 13 residues. CDR3 protein: CAAVENTNYEQYF. In DNA, the CDR3 is TGTGCCGCGGTGGAAAACACAAACTACGAGCAGTACTTC.

V is TRBV11-2 and J is TRBJ2-1, with unresolved D. This CDR3 has 12 amino acids. The germline CDR1 and CDR2 sequences are SGHAT and FQNNGV. The V end lost 1 base, the J end lost 8 bases, and 6 bases lay between the germline ends. CDR3 coding DNA: TGTGCCAGCAGCTTAGGGATGTATGAGCAGTTCTTC. It is translated as CASSLGMYEQFF.

J is TRBJ1-5 and V is TRBV5-1; D uncertain. The length of the CDR3 is 13 residues. The V and J ends lost 1 base and 7 bases respectively, with 9 bases between them. CDR1 is SGHRS and CDR2 is YFSETQ in the germline V gene. The CDR3 reads CASSLRRGQPQHF. The CDR3 DNA follows: TGCGCCAGCAGCTTGAGGAGAGGGCAGCCCCAGCATTTT.

The CDR3 sequence is CASSPPVSGKPGELFF. Here the CDR3 DNA reads TGTGCCAGCTCACCACCGGTCTCAGGGAAACCCGGGGAGCTGTTTTTT. V gene TRBV18 combines with J gene TRBJ2-2; D perhaps matches TRBD1 (5 bases). This CDR3 contains 16 residues. The V gene's germline CDR1 is KGHSH and CDR2 LQKENI. V dropped 0 bases and J dropped 6 bases, with 14 bases sitting between them.

Here the CDR3 reads CASSIVGRPPYGYTF. The CDR3 bases are TGTGCCAGTAGTATAGTTGGCCGGCCTCCCTATGGCTACACCTTC. The chain recombines TRBV19 with TRBJ1-2; D is ambiguous. Germline assignment: CDR1 LNHDA and CDR2 SQIVND (reference sequence). With 1 base removed from V and 4 bases from J, the gap between germline ends came to 13 bases. CDR3 length: 15 residues. Drawing the rest from reference TRBV19 and TRBJ1-2, the complete variable domain is DGGITQSPKYLFRKEGQNVTLSCEQNLNHDAMYWYRQDPGQGLRLIYYSQIVNDFQKGDIAEGYSVSREKKESFPLTVTSAQKNPTAFYLCASSIVGRPPYGYTFGSGTRLTVV.

The CDR3 here is CASSRTGVETQYF. In DNA, the CDR3 is TGTGCCAGCTCGCGGACAGGGGTGGAGACCCAGTACTTC. The genes are TRBV18 and TRBJ2-5, with 9 bases fitting TRBD1. Germline values: CDR1 KGHSH, CDR2 LQKENI. The CDR3 runs to 13 residues. V was clipped by 6 bases and J by 5 bases; unmatched bases: 4. The complete variable domain, with remaining parts taken from reference TRBV18 and TRBJ2-5, reads NAGVMQNPRHLVRRRGQEARLRCSPMKGHSHVYWYRQLPEEGLKFMVYLQKENIIDESGMPKERFSAEFPKEGPSILRIQQVVRGDSAAYFCASSRTGVETQYFGPGTRLLVL.

The rearrangement uses TRBV20-1 and TRBJ2-1; the D is unclear. The CDR3 runs to 11 residues. V lost 5 bases to trimming and J lost 0 bases, with 2 bases between them. From germline, CDR1 is DFQATT and CDR2 SNEGSKA (reference sequence). The CDR3 nucleotides are TGCAGTGCTGGCTCCTACAATGAGCAGTTCTTC. Translating gives CSAGSYNEQFF.

The CDR3 coding sequence is TGTGCCAGCGGCTTAACAGATCGGGGGACAGATACGCAGTATTTT. Translation: CASGLTDRGTDTQYF. The chain uses TRBV6-6 and TRBJ2-3; D is possibly TRBD2 (6 bases). The CDR3 loop spans 15 amino acids. Germline assignment: CDR1 MNHNY and CDR2 SVGAGI (reference sequence). V was shortened by 8 bases and J by 3 bases, with 18 bases between the two germline ends.

The chain has TRBV7-9 and TRBJ2-4; D unresolved. This CDR3 contains 12 residues. Germline CDR1 and CDR2: SEHNR and FQNEAQ (reference sequence). V shed 4 bases and J shed 8 bases, with 9 bases lying between them. CDR3 loop: CASSSATDIQYF. The CDR3 DNA is TGTGCCAGCAGCTCAGCTACTGACATTCAGTACTTC.

The V call is TRBV7-2, the J call TRBJ2-3; no firm D call. The CDR3 sequence is 12 residues long. V was pared by 5 bases and J by 2 bases, with 5 bases between. Germline values: CDR1 SGHTA, CDR2 FQGNSA. CDR3 sequence (DNA): TGTGCCAGCAGCCGACACACAGATACGCAGTATTTT. This translates into CASSRHTDTQYF.

V is TRBV18 and J is TRBJ1-4; 8 bases fit TRBD1. The CDR3 is 15 amino acids. J gave up 3 bases and V 6 bases, and 6 bases lay outside the gene matches. The germline V gene encodes CDR1 KGHSH and CDR2 LQKENI. The CDR3 sequence: CASSPSQGANEKLFF. DNA of the CDR3: TGTGCCAGCTCGCCCTCACAGGGGGCTAATGAAAAACTGTTTTTT.

The chain joins TRBV15 to TRBJ2-7; 11 nucleotides line up with TRBD1. This CDR3 region has 18 residues. J lost 6 bases, V lost 5 bases, and 18 bases had no gene match. Germline V gene sequence: CDR1 LNHNV, CDR2 YYDKDF (reference sequence). In nucleotides, the CDR3 is TGTGCCACCAGCCCCCACCCCGGGACAGGGGGAGTCCTCTCCGAGCAGTACTTC. Protein sequence: CATSPHPGTGGVLSEQYF.

The chain recombines TRBV7-3 with TRBJ2-3; 8 positions agree with TRBD2. Germline V gene sequence: CDR1 SGHTA, CDR2 FQGTGA. This CDR3 comprises 18 residues. J gave up 0 bases and V 0 bases, and 8 bases lay outside the gene matches. The CDR3 DNA follows: TGTGCCAGCAGCTTAACTAGCGGGGACTTGACTAGCACAGATACGCAGTATTTT. This encodes CASSLTSGDLTSTDTQYF.

Remarks on this clone: Other DNA sequences in this sample translate to the same CDR3. The CDR3 DNA sequence: TGCGCCAGCAGCCAACAGGGACTTGAAGAGACCCAGTACTTC. Translating it yields CASSQQGLEETQYF. The chain uses TRBV5-1 and TRBJ2-5; tentatively, D is TRBD1 or TRBD2 (6 bases each). The germline CDR1 and CDR2 sequences are SGHRS and YFSETQ. V shed 4 bases and J shed 3 bases, with 13 bases lying between them. This CDR3 region has 14 residues.

The chain links TRBV29-1 to TRBJ1-3; 7 bases align to TRBD1. Germline-derived CDR1 and CDR2 are SQVTM and ANQGSEA. The CDR3 spans 16 residues. J was trimmed by 1 base and V by 6 bases; bases with no gene match: 12. CDR3: CSVQIGQESSGNTIYF. In DNA form, the CDR3 reads TGCAGCGTCCAAATCGGACAGGAGTCATCTGGAAACACCATATATTTT.

The V gene is TRBV7-2, the J gene TRBJ2-6; D gene ambiguous. CDR3 length: 17 amino acids. Trimming pared 2 bases from V and 1 base from J, leaving 12 bases between. Germline CDR1 SGHTA, CDR2 FQGNSA. The CDR3 sequence: CASSLSGGYSGANVLTF. The CDR3 bases are TGTGCCAGCAGCTTATCTGGTGGTTATTCTGGGGCCAACGTCCTGACTTTC.

In nucleotides, the CDR3 is TGTGCCAGCAGCTTCGTAATCCCGAACACTGAAGCTTTCTTT. It is translated as CASSFVIPNTEAFF. This chain connects TRBV7-2 to TRBJ1-1, with D unresolved. The CDR3 is made up of 14 amino acids. The germline V gene has CDR1 SGHTA and CDR2 FQGNSA. V was shortened by 3 bases and J by 1 base, with 9 bases between the two germline ends.

J is TRBJ1-1 and V is TRBV2; possible D gene TRBD1, 6 bases. V lost 6 bases to trimming and J lost 4 bases, with 18 bases between them. Germline V gene lookup returns CDR1 SNHLY and CDR2 FYNNEI. The CDR3 covers 15 residues. The CDR3 DNA reads TGTGCCAGCAGGGACACGGGACACCGGGCCACTGAAGCTTTCTTT. Translating it yields CASRDTGHRATEAFF. The full variable domain, with the rest looked up from reference TRBV2 and TRBJ1-1, is EPEVTQTPSHQVTQMGQEVILRCVPISNHLYFYWYRQILGQKVEFLVSFYNNEISEKSEIFDDQFSVERPDGSNFTLKIRSTKLEDSAMYFCASRDTGHRATEAFFGQGTRLTVV.

The chain is built from TRBV7-9 and TRBJ2-5; 8 bases fit TRBD1. The CDR3 is made up of 13 amino acids. V trimming: 5 bases; J trimming: 3 bases; junction bases outside the gene matches: 2. Germline V gives CDR1 SEHNR, CDR2 FQNEAQ (reference sequence). The CDR3 bases are TGTGCCAGCAGCAAGACAGGGGAAGAGACCCAGTACTTC. This translates into CASSKTGEETQYF.

This clone has a single count. The rearrangement uses TRBV27 and TRBJ2-3; D unclear. Trimming shortened V by 6 bases and J by 2 bases, and 12 bases separated the two germline ends. The CDR3 totals 14 residues. Germline CDR1 MNHEY, CDR2 SMNVEV (reference sequence). The DNA for the CDR3 is TGTGCCAGCAGCCTAAGGACCAACACAGATACGCAGTATTTT. Its protein product is CASSLRTNTDTQYF.

The V gene is TRBV5-4, the J gene TRBJ2-3; 9 nucleotides line up with TRBD2. This CDR3 is 18 amino acids long. V lost 4 bases and J lost 2; bases outside the gene matches: 14. Germline V gives CDR1 SGHNT, CDR2 YYREEE (reference sequence). The CDR3 reads CASSPNPRLAAATDTQYF. Here the CDR3 DNA reads TGTGCCAGCAGCCCAAACCCTAGACTAGCGGCCGCCACAGATACGCAGTATTTT.

The rearrangement uses TRBV5-1 and TRBJ2-3; 7 bases agree with TRBD2. With V trimmed by 5 bases and J by 2 bases, 8 bases remained unmatched. The CDR3 has 15 amino acids. CDR1 SGHRS and CDR2 YFSETQ come from the germline V gene. CDR3: CASRPAGDYTDTQYF. The CDR3 nucleotides are TGCGCCAGCAGGCCCGCGGGGGACTACACAGATACGCAGTATTTT.